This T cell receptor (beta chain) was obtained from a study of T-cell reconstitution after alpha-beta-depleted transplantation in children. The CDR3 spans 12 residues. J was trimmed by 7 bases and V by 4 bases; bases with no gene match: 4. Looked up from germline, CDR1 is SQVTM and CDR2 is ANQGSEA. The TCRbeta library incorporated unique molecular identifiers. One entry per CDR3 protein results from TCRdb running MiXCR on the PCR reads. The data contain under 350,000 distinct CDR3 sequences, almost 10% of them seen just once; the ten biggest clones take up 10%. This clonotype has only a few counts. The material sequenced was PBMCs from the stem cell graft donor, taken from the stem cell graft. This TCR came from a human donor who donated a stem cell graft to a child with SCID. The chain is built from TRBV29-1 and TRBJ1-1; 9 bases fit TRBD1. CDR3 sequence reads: CSVAGTGREAFF. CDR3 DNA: TGCAGCGTTGCCGGGACAGGGCGTGAAGCTTTCTTT.